The rows below give T cell receptor beta chains drawn from one sample of a study of T cells in Graves' hyperthyroidism and ophthalmopathy. TCRdb re-called the multiplex PCR reads through MiXCR, storing one row per CDR3 protein. The sample lists some 400,000 distinct CDR3 sequences, about 13% occurring once. Sequences were obtained from blood. The origin of the receptors is a man aged 25 to 40 with Graves' hyperthyroidism that later progressed to Graves' ophthalmopathy. Each CDR3 is given with its conserved first and last residue. The D gene is left open where the match is weak. Only part of the rows carry a size: once, few, many, or a class if the clone is expanded.

- | - | TRBJ2-5 | TRBV4-1 | CASSHHPPGAETQYF | TGCGCCAGCAGCCATCATCCCCCGGGGGCAGAGACCCAGTACTTC
few | - | TRBJ2-5 | TRBV29-1 | CSVEGGRRTEQETQYF | TGCAGCGTTGAAGGAGGGAGGAGGACGGAACAAGAGACCCAGTACTTC
- | TRBD1 | TRBJ1-5 | TRBV24-1 | CATSDTGEKNQPQHF | TGTGCCACCAGTGACACAGGGGAGAAGAATCAGCCCCAGCATTTT
- | - | TRBJ2-7 | TRBV6-6 | CASSYSSRSSYEQYF | TGTGCCAGCAGTTACTCGAGTAGGAGCTCCTACGAGCAGTACTTC
many | - | TRBJ1-5 | TRBV19 | CASSIRTEYSNQPQHF | TGTGCCAGTAGTATAAGGACAGAATATAGCAATCAGCCCCAGCATTTT
many | - | TRBJ1-2 | TRBV12-3/TRBV12-4 | CASSRDGRGYTF | TGTGCCAGCAGTCGGGACGGGCGCGGCTACACCTTC
many | - | TRBJ1-2 | TRBV28 | CASSVTPYGYTF | TGTGCCAGCAGTGTGACACCCTATGGCTACACCTTC
many | TRBD1 | TRBJ2-2 | TRBV5-1 | CASSRGQGATGELFF | TGCGCCAGCAGCCGGGGACAGGGGGCAACCGGGGAGCTGTTTTTT
many | - | TRBJ1-2 | TRBV28 | CASSLNKAVYGYTF | TGTGCCAGCAGTTTAAATAAGGCTGTCTATGGCTACACCTTC
many | TRBD1 | TRBJ2-7 | TRBV28 | CASSPPGQYYEQYF | TGTGCCAGCAGTCCTCCGGGACAGTACTACGAGCAGTACTTC
- | - | TRBJ2-2 | TRBV12-5 | CASVERGQRVTGELFF | TGTGCTAGTGTCGAGAGGGGACAGCGGGTAACCGGGGAGCTGTTTTTT
many | TRBD1 | TRBJ1-6 | TRBV14 | CASSQVAGGGSPLHF | TGTGCCAGCAGCCAAGTGGCAGGGGGAGGTTCACCCCTCCACTTT
- | TRBD1 | TRBJ1-5 | TRBV6-1 | CATARTGYFNQPQHF | TGTGCCACCGCCCGGACAGGGTACTTCAATCAGCCCCAGCATTTT
few | - | TRBJ1-5 | TRBV15 | CATSRDYSNNQPQHF | TGTGCCACCAGCAGAGATTACAGCAACAATCAGCCCCAGCATTTT
many | TRBD2 | TRBJ2-5 | TRBV7-8 | CASSARTSGQETQYF | TGTGCCAGCAGCGCCCGGACTAGCGGCCAAGAGACCCAGTACTTC
- | TRBD2 | TRBJ2-4 | TRBV7-2 | CASSLESSGTTTYF | TGTGCCAGCAGCTTAGAATCGAGCGGGACTACTACGTACTTC
many | - | TRBJ2-3 | TRBV13 | CASSLLGVGTDTQYF | TGTGCCAGCAGCTTACTAGGGGTGGGCACAGATACGCAGTATTTT
many | - | TRBJ2-7 | TRBV5-5 | CASSLFLGRSYEQYF | TGTGCCAGCAGCTTGTTTCTGGGGCGCTCCTACGAGCAGTACTTC
many | - | TRBJ2-3 | TRBV3-1 | CASSQEADTQYF | TGTGCCAGCAGCCAAGAGGCAGATACGCAGTATTTT
many | - | TRBJ1-5 | TRBV28 | CASSWGRNQPQHF | TGTGCCAGCAGCTGGGGTCGTAATCAGCCCCAGCATTTT
many | - | TRBJ2-5 | TRBV20-1 | CSARLPGWSETQYF | TGCAGTGCTAGACTCCCGGGGTGGTCGGAGACCCAGTACTTC
- | - | TRBJ1-3 | TRBV24-1 | CATSDSGDSGNTIYF | TGTGCCACCAGTGACTCAGGAGACTCTGGAAACACCATATATTTT
- | - | TRBJ1-2 | TRBV4-1 | CASSQVGTAGGYTF | TGCGCCAGCAGCCAAGTGGGGACGGCTGGAGGCTACACCTTC
- | - | TRBJ2-1 | TRBV19 | CASSILRRGLAANEQFF | TGTGCCAGTAGTATCTTAAGGCGGGGTTTAGCGGCTAATGAGCAGTTCTTC
- | - | TRBJ2-3 | TRBV7-9 | CASSLGRGAMDTQYF | TGTGCCAGCAGCTTAGGACGGGGGGCCATGGATACGCAGTATTTT
many | - | TRBJ2-5 | TRBV28 | CASSSTQETQYF | TGTGCCAGCAGTTCGACACAAGAGACCCAGTACTTC
- | TRBD1 | TRBJ1-2 | TRBV6-1 | CASSERSDRGIYGYTF | TGTGCCAGCAGTGAAAGATCCGACAGGGGTATCTATGGCTACACCTTC
- | TRBD2 | TRBJ2-5 | TRBV4-1 | CASSQETTSRLGETQYF | TGCGCCAGCAGCCAAGAAACGACTAGCAGGCTAGGGGAGACCCAGTACTTC
few | TRBD1 | TRBJ1-1 | TRBV19 | CASSIGPLRQGPSVGAFF | TGTGCCAGTAGTATAGGGCCCCTCCGACAGGGGCCCTCGGTCGGAGCTTTCTTT
few | - | TRBJ2-3 | TRBV18 | CASSPSTVGPSTDTQYF | TGTGCCAGCTCACCCTCGACGGTCGGACCTAGCACAGATACGCAGTATTTT
- | - | TRBJ2-5 | TRBV7-9 | CASSLGQAFGETQYF | TGTGCCAGCAGCTTAGGACAGGCCTTCGGGGAGACCCAGTACTTC
many | - | TRBJ2-7 | TRBV6-2/TRBV6-3 | CASSGHGSPYEQYF | TGTGCCAGCAGTGGGCATGGCAGCCCCTACGAGCAGTACTTC
few | TRBD1 | TRBJ1-6 | TRBV6-1 | CASRSTGRNSPLHF | TGTGCCAGCAGGTCGACAGGGAGGAATTCACCCCTCCACTTT
- | TRBD1 | TRBJ1-2 | TRBV6-2/TRBV6-3 | CASKPTGGGKYGYTF | TGTGCCAGCAAGCCAACAGGGGGCGGTAAATATGGCTACACCTTC
- | - | TRBJ1-4 | TRBV4-2 | CASSQELTQGVGEKLFF | TGTGCCAGCAGCCAAGAACTAACACAGGGTGTGGGTGAAAAACTGTTTTTT
many | TRBD2 | TRBJ2-5 | TRBV11-2 | CASEWGTSGQETQYF | TGTGCCAGTGAATGGGGGACTAGCGGACAAGAGACCCAGTACTTC
many | - | TRBJ1-1 | TRBV20-1 | CSAYRETEAFF | TGCAGTGCCTACAGGGAAACTGAAGCTTTCTTT
- | - | TRBJ2-7 | TRBV4-1 | CAGSQDIVTGFYEQYF | TGCGCCGGCAGCCAAGATATCGTGACAGGTTTCTACGAGCAGTACTTC
- | - | TRBJ2-6 | TRBV15 | CATSRDRYGGTGANVLTF | TGTGCCACCAGCAGAGATCGCTACGGGGGGACAGGGGCCAACGTCCTGACTTTC
few | TRBD2 | TRBJ2-5 | TRBV7-9 | CASSSGAGQETQYF | TGTGCCAGCAGCTCCGGAGCGGGGCAGGAGACCCAGTACTTC
- | - | TRBJ1-1 | TRBV6-1 | CASRVNMNTEAFF | TGTGCCAGCAGGGTTAATATGAACACTGAAGCTTTCTTT
few | - | TRBJ1-2 | TRBV9 | CASSVADSTRAYGYTF | TGTGCCAGCAGCGTAGCAGACAGCACCAGGGCCTATGGCTACACCTTC